This T cell receptor beta chain was captured in a study of T cells in tuberculosis. Study-wide context: T cells were selected with CD1B tetramers loaded with glucose monomycolate. Study-wide results and caveats: The stringent gate may have excluded weak CD1B-GMM tetramer binders.

TCR-alpha and TCR-beta chains were sequenced unpaired. TCRdb's table, derived via immunoSEQ multiplex PCR, lists solely in-frame clones and lacks some. The data show approximately 57,000 clones, with over 75% seen just once and about a fifth held by the top ten. After thawing and overnight rest, PBMC were stained with GMM-loaded CD1B tetramer, viability dye and anti-CD3 for sorting. CD1B tetramers were loaded with Rhodococcus equi-derived C32 glucose monomycolate. Each donor contributed some 100,000 sorted tetramer-negative cells. Germline values: CDR1 MGHDK, CDR2 SYGVNS. The CDR3 sequence is 16 residues long. Trimming took 6 bases from V and 10 from J; bases not matched to a gene: 18.

The origin of this receptor is an adult woman with latent tuberculosis. Sequenced material: CD1b-GMM tetramer-negative cells sorted from PBMCs. The rearrangement joins TRBV25-1 to TRBJ2-3; 8 bases fit TRBD2. The CDR3 here is CASSHPGLGTQRAQYF. CDR3 DNA sequence: TGTGCCAGCAGCCACCCGGGACTAGGGACACAGAGGGCGCAGTATTTT. Supplemented by reference TRBV25-1 and TRBJ2-3, the full variable domain reads EADIYQTPRYLVIGTGKKITLECSQTMGHDKMYWYQQDPGMELHLIHYSYGVNSTEKGDLSSESTVSRIRTEHFPLTLESARPSHTSQYLCASSHPGLGTQRAQYFGPGTRLTVL.